In its sample, the clone carrying this T cell receptor (beta chain) was seen a few times. The source of the sample is a study of regulatory T cells in long-lasting Graves disease. For TCR beta, libraries came from iRepertoire HTBI primers and Arm-PCR of CDR3 regions. TCRdb re-called the multiplex PCR reads with MiXCR, one entry per CDR3 protein. Of some 370,000 distinct CDR3 sequences listed, 12% are singletons. Time point denoted: newly diagnosed GD, antithyroid drugs for less than 3 months. Extracted PBMC RNA gave rise to the TCR library. This same sample was also part of a study on T cells in Graves' hyperthyroidism and ophthalmopathy.

The sequences come from peripheral blood mononuclear cells (PBMCs), collected at new diagnosis, from a patient treated with antithyroid drugs. This TCR came from a woman under 30 with Graves disease.

The CDR3 loop reads CASSYSLVQGGYTF. CDR3 nucleotides: TGTGCCAGCAGCTACAGCCTAGTCCAGGGAGGCTACACCTTC. The V gene is TRBV7-9, the J gene TRBJ1-2; a weak D match, TRBD1 (5 bases). Between the trimmed V and J ends, which lost 4 bases and 8 bases, there was a span of 17 bases. CDR3 length: 14 residues. Germline V gene data show CDR1 as SEHNR and CDR2 as FQNEAQ (reference sequence).